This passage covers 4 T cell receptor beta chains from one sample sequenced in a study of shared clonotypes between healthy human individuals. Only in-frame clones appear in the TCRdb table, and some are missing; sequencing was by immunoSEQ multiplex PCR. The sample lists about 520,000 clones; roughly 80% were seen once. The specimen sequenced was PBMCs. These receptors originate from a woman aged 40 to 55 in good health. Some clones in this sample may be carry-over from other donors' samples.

CDR3: CASSTGQGDYEQYF. The CDR3 nucleotides are TGCGCCAGCAGCACGGGACAGGGGGACTACGAGCAGTACTTC. The chain uses TRBV5-1 and TRBJ2-7; 11 nucleotides align to TRBD1. V lost 4 bases and J lost 3; bases outside the gene matches: 3. Per germline, CDR1 SGHRS and CDR2 YFSETQ. This CDR3 has 14 amino acids.

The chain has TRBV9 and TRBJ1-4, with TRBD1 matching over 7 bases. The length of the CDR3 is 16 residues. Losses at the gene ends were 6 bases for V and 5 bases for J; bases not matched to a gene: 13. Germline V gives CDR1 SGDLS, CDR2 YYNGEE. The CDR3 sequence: CASNGGTVGLNEKLFF. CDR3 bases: TGTGCCAGCAACGGGGGGACAGTGGGGTTAAATGAAAAACTGTTTTTT.

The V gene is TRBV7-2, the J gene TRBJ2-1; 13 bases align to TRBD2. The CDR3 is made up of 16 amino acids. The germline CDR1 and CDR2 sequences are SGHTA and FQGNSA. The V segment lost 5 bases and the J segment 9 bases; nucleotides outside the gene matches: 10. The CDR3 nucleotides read TGTGCCAGCAGCCCCCTACTAGCGGGAGGGCTAGGTGAGCAGTTCTTC. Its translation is CASSPLLAGGLGEQFF.

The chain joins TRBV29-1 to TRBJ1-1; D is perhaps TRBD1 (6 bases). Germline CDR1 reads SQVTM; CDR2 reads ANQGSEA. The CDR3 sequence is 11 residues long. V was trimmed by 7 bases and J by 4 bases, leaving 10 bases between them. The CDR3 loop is CSESDSTEAFF. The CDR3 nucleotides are TGCAGCGAATCGGACAGCACTGAAGCTTTCTTT.